The next 10 T cell receptor beta chains were all read from a single sample in a study of CD8 T cells in Susac syndrome. RNA totalling roughly 0.5 to 1 ug underwent reverse transcription with random hexamers. TCRdb independently ran MiXCR on the immunoSEQ multiplex PCR reads; one entry per CDR3 protein. The sample shows 250,000 to 300,000 distinct CDR3 sequences, over 75% of them seen only once. Input material: CD8+ T cells from PBMCs. These receptors were collected from a human donor with multiple sclerosis.

CDR3 bases: TGTGCCTGGAGTGACACGACTAGCGGGTACAATGAGCAGTTCTTC. It translates to CAWSDTTSGYNEQFF. This rearrangement joins TRBV30 to TRBJ2-1, with 10 bases lining up with TRBD2. The CDR3 totals 15 residues. CDR1 and CDR2 (germline): GTSNPN, SVGIG (reference sequence). The ends lost 1 base at V and 4 bases at J; junction bases unmatched: 4. Together with reference TRBV30 and TRBJ2-1, the CDR3 gives the full variable domain: SQTIHQWPATLVQPVGSPLSLECTVEGTSNPNLYWYRQAAGRGLQLLFYSVGIGQISSEVPQNLSASRPQDRQFILSSKKLLLSDSGFYLCAWSDTTSGYNEQFFGPGTRLTVL.

The rearrangement uses TRBV11-2 and TRBJ2-3; TRBD2 aligns across 8 bases. V lost 9 bases and J lost 0; bases outside the gene matches: 14. This CDR3 has 17 residues. Germline-derived CDR1 and CDR2 are SGHAT and FQNNGV. For the CDR3, the DNA is TGTGCCAGTCATGATCCCGGGAGGGCAGTAAGCACAGATACGCAGTATTTT. It translates to CASHDPGRAVSTDTQYF.

The rearrangement uses TRBV4-3 and TRBJ2-3; D is undetermined. CDR1 LGHNA and CDR2 YSLEER come from the germline V gene. V shed 1 base and J shed 2 bases, with 4 bases lying between them. The CDR3 loop spans 13 amino acids. The CDR3 DNA sequence: TGCGCCAGCAGCCAAGGGCCCACAGATACGCAGTATTTT. It is translated as CASSQGPTDTQYF.

The rearrangement links TRBV13 to TRBJ1-1; weak D call: TRBD1 (5 bases). This CDR3 has 18 amino acids. Germline-derived CDR1 and CDR2 are PRHDT and FYEKMQ (reference sequence). With 5 bases removed from V and 0 bases from J, the gap between germline ends came to 22 bases. In DNA form, the CDR3 reads TGTGCCAGCAGCGGCGCCCCCCCCACGACAGATATGAACACTGAAGCTTTCTTT. Translating it yields CASSGAPPTTDMNTEAFF.

This rearrangement joins TRBV10-3 to TRBJ2-3; TRBD2 matches at 8 bases. Per germline, CDR1 ENHRY and CDR2 SYGVKD. This CDR3 has 19 residues. Germline trimming cut 6 bases from V and 0 bases from J; bases unmatched to any gene: 17. The CDR3 DNA sequence: TGTGCCATCAGGAGGGGGAGACTAGCGCATATAGTCAGCACAGATACGCAGTATTTT. Protein: CAIRRGRLAHIVSTDTQYF.

This chain links TRBV10-3 with TRBJ1-6, with D possibly TRBD1 on 5 matching bases. Trimming removed 6 bases at V and 10 bases at J, with 16 bases between. The CDR3 consists of 14 residues. CDR1 and CDR2 (germline): ENHRY, SYGVKD. The CDR3 DNA reads as TGTGCCATCAGGAGGGACTACATAATATCACCCCTCCACTTT. Translating it yields CAIRRDYIISPLHF.

The chain couples TRBV29-1 to TRBJ2-1; weak D call: TRBD1 (5 bases). The CDR3 length is 11 residues. CDR1 and CDR2 (germline): SQVTM, ANQGSEA. V lost 7 bases and J lost 10, with 14 bases in between. CDR3 protein: CSDRQQSEQFF. The CDR3 DNA sequence: TGCAGCGACAGACAGCAATCCGAGCAGTTCTTC.

The V gene is TRBV7-9, the J gene TRBJ2-5; D gene uncertain. The germline V gene encodes CDR1 SEHNR and CDR2 FQNEAQ (reference sequence). This CDR3 comprises 13 residues. V lost 5 bases, J lost 5 bases, and 12 bases lay in between. The CDR3 nucleotides read TGTGCCAGCAGCCTCGACGCCTCGGAGACCCAGTACTTC. The encoded protein is CASSLDASETQYF.

CDR3 sequence: CASSLGGRVYNEQFF. CDR3 nucleotides: TGTGCCAGCAGCTTAGGGGGGAGAGTGTACAATGAGCAGTTCTTC. The rearrangement uses TRBV13 and TRBJ2-1, with D possibly matching TRBD2 (5 bases). V lost 0 bases, J lost 4 bases, and 10 bases lay in between. Looked up from germline, CDR1 is PRHDT and CDR2 is FYEKMQ (reference sequence). This CDR3 is built from 15 residues.

This chain links TRBV28 with TRBJ2-7, with a weak D call TRBD1 (6 bases). The germline V and J ends were trimmed by 6 bases and 3 bases, with 15 bases remaining between them. The germline V gene has CDR1 MDHEN and CDR2 SYDVKM. The CDR3 spans 14 residues. CDR3: CASRVPGQVYEQYF. The CDR3 bases are TGTGCCAGCAGGGTCCCGGGACAAGTCTACGAGCAGTACTTC.